This is a list of T cell receptor beta chains from one sample in a study of identical twins. Using its own MiXCR run on the 5' RACE reads, TCRdb lists one record per CDR3 protein. The data show 1.5 million to 2 million distinct CDR3 sequences, about 30% seen once. The sample taken for sequencing was cord blood. The receptors come from a newborn girl in good health. Each CDR3 is given with its conserved first and last residue. A D gene is named only where the DNA matches it firmly. Clone sizes are given selectively: once, few, many, or a class where the clone is expanded.

TRBJ2-3,few,TRBV10-2,.,TGCGCCAGCAAGGACTTGGCGGGGATCACAGATACGCAGTATTTT,CASKDLAGITDTQYF
TRBJ2-1,few,TRBV20-1,.,TGCAGTGCTAGAGTGAGCGGGGAGCAGTTCTTC,CSARVSGEQFF
TRBJ2-1,few,TRBV20-1,.,TGCAGTGCTAGGGTCCGGACTCGCGCCTACAATGAGCAGTTCTTC,CSARVRTRAYNEQFF
TRBJ2-5,many,TRBV12-3/TRBV12-4,.,TGTGCCAGCAGTCCAGGGACACTACAAGAGACCCAGTACTTC,CASSPGTLQETQYF
TRBJ2-1,.,TRBV27,TRBD2,TGTGCCAGCAGCACTGAGCGGGAGTCGTACGAGCAGTTCTTC,CASSTERESYEQFF
TRBJ2-2,.,TRBV12-3/TRBV12-4,TRBD2,TGTGCCAGCAGCAAGCGGGAGGGGCCCGGGGAGCTGTTTTTT,CASSKREGPGELFF
TRBJ1-2,.,TRBV2,.,TGTGCCAGCAGTATTGACAGATATGGCTACACCTTC,CASSIDRYGYTF
TRBJ2-7,.,TRBV28,.,TGTGCCAGTTCAGGGGCAGGGTATTTCTACGAGCAGTACTTC,CASSGAGYFYEQYF
TRBJ1-6,few,TRBV10-3,TRBD1,TGTGCCATCAGTGGGACAGGGGGCTCCTATAATTCACCCCTCCACTTT,CAISGTGGSYNSPLHF
TRBJ2-5,.,TRBV7-9,.,TGTGCCAGCAGCCCCGGGACCCAGAAGACCCAGTACTTC,CASSPGTQKTQYF
TRBJ2-4,few,TRBV11-2,TRBD2,TGTGCCAGCAGCCCTACGGGTAGCGGGAGAATCTTCCCCAAAAACATTCAGTACTTC,CASSPTGSGRIFPKNIQYF
TRBJ2-1,few,TRBV5-1,.,TGCGCCAGCAGCTTGGCCCCCGAGAAGGGTTACAATGAGCAGTTCTTC,CASSLAPEKGYNEQFF
TRBJ2-1,.,TRBV6-5,TRBD2,TGTGCCAGCAGTACCTCGACTAGCCGAACCCGTAAGAGCTCCTACAATGAGCAGTTCTTC,CASSTSTSRTRKSSYNEQFF
TRBJ1-2,.,TRBV20-1,TRBD1,TGCAGTGCCCAGGGGGCGGGGGCCTATGGCTACACCTTC,CSAQGAGAYGYTF
TRBJ2-6,.,TRBV29-1,.,TGCAGCATGCTCAGGAGGGACTCTGGGGCCAACGTCCTGACTTTC,CSMLRRDSGANVLTF
TRBJ2-3,.,TRBV24-1,TRBD1,TGTGCCACCAGCTCGGGACAGGGCTCGCGAGATACGCAGTATTTT,CATSSGQGSRDTQYF
TRBJ1-1,few,TRBV6-5,.,TGTGCCAGCAGTTACAATGACAGGCTCAACACTGAAGCTTTCTTT,CASSYNDRLNTEAFF
TRBJ2-7,many,TRBV20-1,.,TGCAGTGCTACCTACGAGCAGTACTTC,CSATYEQYF
TRBJ2-1,.,TRBV5-5,.,TGTGCCAGCAGCTTGGCTCAAGCCGTCCGGGGGGAGCAGTTCTTC,CASSLAQAVRGEQFF
TRBJ2-5,.,TRBV5-6,.,TGTGCCAGCAGCTTGGCTGGGTCTGAGGAAGGAGAGACCCAGTACTTC,CASSLAGSEEGETQYF
TRBJ2-7,.,TRBV7-2,.,TGTGCCAGCAGCTTAGATTTTCGGGCAGTCTACGAGCAGTACTTC,CASSLDFRAVYEQYF
TRBJ2-3,few,TRBV7-2,TRBD2,TGTGCCAGCAGCCCACTAACGACTAGCGGAACGCAGTATTTT,CASSPLTTSGTQYF
TRBJ2-2,.,TRBV9,TRBD2,TGTGCCAGCAGCGTAGCAGGACTAGTGAACACCGGGGAGCTGTTTTTT,CASSVAGLVNTGELFF
TRBJ1-1,.,TRBV5-6,.,TGTGCCAGCAGCTTGGGGCGGGTTGATGAAGCTTTCTTT,CASSLGRVDEAFF
TRBJ1-2,.,TRBV24-1,TRBD1,TGTGCCACCAGTGATTTGTCCCGGGACAGGGGTTATGGCTACACCTTC,CATSDLSRDRGYGYTF
TRBJ2-1,few,TRBV6-2/TRBV6-3,.,TGTGCCAGCAGTTACTCGGGCTCCCTGGGTGAGCAGTTCTTC,CASSYSGSLGEQFF
TRBJ2-7,.,TRBV20-1,.,TGCAGTGCTAGCAGGGTTGGCTACGAGCAGTACTTC,CSASRVGYEQYF
TRBJ1-2,few,TRBV12-3/TRBV12-4,.,TGTGCCAGCAGTTTTTTGCAGGGTTTCGGTGGTGGCTACACCTTC,CASSFLQGFGGGYTF
TRBJ2-7,few,TRBV6-5,TRBD2,TGTGCCAGCACTGGGCTAGCGGGCGAGCAGTACTTC,CASTGLAGEQYF
TRBJ2-5,.,TRBV4-2,.,TGTGCCAGCAGCCAAGTCGGGGCTAGGACAGAGCAGTACTTC,CASSQVGARTEQYF
TRBJ2-3,.,TRBV28,TRBD2,TGTGCCAGCGATCCTAATTTGGCGGGGGGGGGGACAGATACGCAGTATTTT,CASDPNLAGGGTDTQYF
TRBJ2-3,many,TRBV6-6,TRBD2,TGTGCCAGCAGCCAACCGGGACTAGCGGGGGAAGATACGCAGTATTTT,CASSQPGLAGEDTQYF
TRBJ2-1,.,TRBV3-1,TRBD2,TGTGCCAGCAGCCCATTTAGCGGGTACAATGAGCAGTTCTTC,CASSPFSGYNEQFF